The T cell receptor (beta chain) described here comes from a study of blood T cell repertoires in COVID-19. For the study at large: The analysed material was cDNA or gDNA that came from T cells, B-cell-depleted T cells, or PBMCs.

This table comes from immunoSEQ multiplex PCR, and its TCRdb copy is limited to in-frame clones, with some not included. The sample holds 150,000 to 200,000 clones, around 86% seen once. Material for sequencing was peripheral blood. This clonotype was obtained from a man in his fifties or sixties with COVID-19, enrolled during active disease.

CDR3 residues: CATSDQQGSNQPQHF. In DNA form, the CDR3 reads TGTGCCACCAGTGACCAACAGGGGAGCAATCAGCCCCAGCATTTT. The rearrangement uses TRBV24-1 and TRBJ1-5; TRBD1 agrees at 7 bases. J lost 1 base, V lost 4 bases, and 3 bases had no gene match. The CDR3 length is 15 residues. CDR1 and CDR2 from the germline V gene are KGHDR and SFDVKD.